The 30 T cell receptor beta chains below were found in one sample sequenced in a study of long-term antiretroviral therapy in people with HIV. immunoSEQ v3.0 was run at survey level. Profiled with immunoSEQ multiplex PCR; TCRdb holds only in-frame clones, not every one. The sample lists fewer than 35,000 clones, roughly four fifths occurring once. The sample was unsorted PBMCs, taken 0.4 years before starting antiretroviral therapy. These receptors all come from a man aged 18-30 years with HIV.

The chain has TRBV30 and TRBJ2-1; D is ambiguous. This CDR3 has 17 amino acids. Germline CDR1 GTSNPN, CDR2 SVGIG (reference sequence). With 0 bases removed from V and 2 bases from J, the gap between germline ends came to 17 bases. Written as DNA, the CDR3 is TGTGCCTGGAGTGTACGTGTTCCACTTACCCCCTACAATGAGCAGTTCTTC. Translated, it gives CAWSVRVPLTPYNEQFF.

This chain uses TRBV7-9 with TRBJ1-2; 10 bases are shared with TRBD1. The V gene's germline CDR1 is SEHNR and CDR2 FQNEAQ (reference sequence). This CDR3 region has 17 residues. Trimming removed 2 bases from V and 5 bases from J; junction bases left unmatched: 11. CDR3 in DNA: TGTGCCAGCAGCTTAATTTCCGGGACAGGGGTCCTGTATGGCTACACCTTC. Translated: CASSLISGTGVLYGYTF. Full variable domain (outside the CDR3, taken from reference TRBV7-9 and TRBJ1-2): DTGVSQNPRHKITKRGQNVTFRCDPISEHNRLYWYRQTLGQGPEFLTYFQNEAQLEKSRLLSDRFSAERPKGSFSTLEIQRTEQGDSAMYLCASSLISGTGVLYGYTFGSGTRLTVV.

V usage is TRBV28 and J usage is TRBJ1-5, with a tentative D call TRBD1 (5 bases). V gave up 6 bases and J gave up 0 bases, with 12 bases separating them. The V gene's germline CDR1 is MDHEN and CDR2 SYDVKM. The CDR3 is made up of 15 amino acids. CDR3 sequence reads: CASRLTGYSNQPQHF. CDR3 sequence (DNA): TGTGCCAGCAGGCTTACAGGATATAGCAATCAGCCCCAGCATTTT.

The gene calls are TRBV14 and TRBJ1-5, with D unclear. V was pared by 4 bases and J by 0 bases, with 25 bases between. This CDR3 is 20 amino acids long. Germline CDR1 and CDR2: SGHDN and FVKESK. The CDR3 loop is CASSPPRRIWYSHSNQPQHF. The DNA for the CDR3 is TGTGCCAGCAGCCCCCCTCGGCGCATTTGGTACTCACATAGCAATCAGCCCCAGCATTTT.

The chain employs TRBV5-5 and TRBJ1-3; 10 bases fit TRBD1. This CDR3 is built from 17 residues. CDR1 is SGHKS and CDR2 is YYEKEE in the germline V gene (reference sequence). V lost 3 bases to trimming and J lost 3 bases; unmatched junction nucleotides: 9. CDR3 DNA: TGTGCCAGCAGCTGGGCCCCCGGGACAGGGGTTGGAAACACCATATATTTT. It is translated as CASSWAPGTGVGNTIYF.

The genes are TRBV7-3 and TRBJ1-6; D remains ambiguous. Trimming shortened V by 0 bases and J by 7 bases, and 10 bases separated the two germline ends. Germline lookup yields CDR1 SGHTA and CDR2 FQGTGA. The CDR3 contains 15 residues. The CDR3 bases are TGTGCCAGCAGCTTAACAGGCGGAGTGAATTCACCCCTCCACTTT. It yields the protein CASSLTGGVNSPLHF.

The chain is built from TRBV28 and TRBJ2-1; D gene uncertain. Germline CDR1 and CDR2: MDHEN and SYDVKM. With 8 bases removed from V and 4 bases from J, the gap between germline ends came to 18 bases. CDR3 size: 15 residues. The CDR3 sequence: CASAEDPWKYNEQFF. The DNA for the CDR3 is TGTGCCAGCGCTGAGGACCCATGGAAATACAATGAGCAGTTCTTC.

The CDR3 reads CASNNHTGYYNEQFF. DNA of the CDR3: TGTGCCAGCAATAACCACACAGGGTACTACAATGAGCAGTTCTTC. The chain uses TRBV28 and TRBJ2-1; D possibly corresponds to TRBD1 (6 bases). Germline V gene lookup returns CDR1 MDHEN and CDR2 SYDVKM. V dropped 7 bases and J dropped 3 bases, with 16 bases sitting between them. The CDR3 is 15 residues long.

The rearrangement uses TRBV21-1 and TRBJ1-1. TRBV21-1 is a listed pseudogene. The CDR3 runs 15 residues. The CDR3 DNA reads TGTGCCAGCAGCCCGGTTGGGGAGAAGAACACTGAAGCTTTCTTT. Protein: CASSPVGEKNTEAFF.

In DNA, the CDR3 is TGTGCCAGCAGCCCTGGACCCGGTCTAGTCACCGGGGAGCTGTTTTTT. This translates into CASSPGPGLVTGELFF. The chain links TRBV14 to TRBJ2-2, with D unresolved. V lost 4 bases, J lost 4 bases, and 16 bases lay in between. There are 16 residues in the CDR3. CDR1 and CDR2 (germline): SGHDN, FVKESK. Full variable domain (outside the CDR3, taken from reference TRBV14 and TRBJ2-2): EAGVTQFPSHSVIEKGQTVTLRCDPISGHDNLYWYRRVMGKEIKFLLHFVKESKQDESGMPNNRFLAERTGGTYSTLKVQPAELEDSGVYFCASSPGPGLVTGELFFGEGSRLTVL.

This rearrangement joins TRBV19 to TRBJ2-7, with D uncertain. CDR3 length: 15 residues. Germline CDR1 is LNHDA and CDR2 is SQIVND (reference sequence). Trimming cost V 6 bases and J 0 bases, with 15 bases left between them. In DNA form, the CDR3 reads TGTGCCAGTAGGACTCCATCAGAAGGCTCCTACGAGCAGTACTTC. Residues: CASRTPSEGSYEQYF.

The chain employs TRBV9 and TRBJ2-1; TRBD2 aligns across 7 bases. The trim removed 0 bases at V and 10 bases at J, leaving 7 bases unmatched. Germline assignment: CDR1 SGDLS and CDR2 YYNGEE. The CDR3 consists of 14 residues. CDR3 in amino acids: CASSVGAGVEEQFF. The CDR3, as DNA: TGTGCCAGCAGCGTAGGGGCGGGGGTAGAAGAGCAGTTCTTC.

DNA of the CDR3: TGTGCCAGCAGCTCCCCCAGCTCGGGACTAGCGTTCACAGATACGCAGTATTTT. The encoded protein is CASSSPSSGLAFTDTQYF. J is TRBJ2-3 and V is TRBV5-6, with TRBD2 matching over 10 bases. The CDR3 contains 18 residues. Germline CDR1 reads SGHDT; CDR2 reads YYEEEE. The trim removed 3 bases at V and 2 bases at J, leaving 12 bases unmatched.

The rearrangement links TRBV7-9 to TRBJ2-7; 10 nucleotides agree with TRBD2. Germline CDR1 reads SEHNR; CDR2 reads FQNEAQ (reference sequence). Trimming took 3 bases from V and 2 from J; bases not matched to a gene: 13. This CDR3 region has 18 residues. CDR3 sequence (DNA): TGTGCCAGCAGCTTGGGAGGCGGGCAGCGGGGGGGAACCTACGAGCAGTACTTC. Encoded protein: CASSLGGGQRGGTYEQYF.

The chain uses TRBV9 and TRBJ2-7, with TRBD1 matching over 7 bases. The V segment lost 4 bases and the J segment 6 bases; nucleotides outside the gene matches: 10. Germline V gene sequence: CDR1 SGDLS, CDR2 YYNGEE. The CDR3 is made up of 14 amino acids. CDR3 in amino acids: CASSMGTVVGEQYF. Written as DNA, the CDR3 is TGTGCCAGCAGCATGGGGACAGTTGTGGGCGAGCAGTACTTC.

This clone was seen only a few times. For the CDR3, the DNA is TGTGCCAGCAGCTTAGGGCAGGGTAGCGGCGAGCAGTACTTC. The encoded protein is CASSLGQGSGEQYF. The V call is TRBV7-9, the J call TRBJ2-7, with D possibly TRBD2 on 6 matching bases. The CDR3 spans 14 residues. The V end was cut by 1 base, the J end by 6 bases, with 13 bases between. Germline V gives CDR1 SEHNR, CDR2 FQNEAQ (reference sequence).

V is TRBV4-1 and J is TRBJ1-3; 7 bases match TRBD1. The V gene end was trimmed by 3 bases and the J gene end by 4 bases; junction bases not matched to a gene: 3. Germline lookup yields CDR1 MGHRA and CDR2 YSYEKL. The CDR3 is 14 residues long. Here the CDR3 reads CASSHDREGNTIYF. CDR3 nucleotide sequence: TGCGCCAGCAGCCACGACAGGGAAGGAAACACCATATATTTT.

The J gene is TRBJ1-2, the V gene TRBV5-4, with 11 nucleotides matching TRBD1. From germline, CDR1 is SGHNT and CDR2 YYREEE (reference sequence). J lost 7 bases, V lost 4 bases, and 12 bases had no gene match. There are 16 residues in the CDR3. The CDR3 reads CASSPGQGAIVGGYTF. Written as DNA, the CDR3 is TGTGCCAGCAGCCCCGGACAGGGGGCGATTGTTGGTGGCTACACCTTC.

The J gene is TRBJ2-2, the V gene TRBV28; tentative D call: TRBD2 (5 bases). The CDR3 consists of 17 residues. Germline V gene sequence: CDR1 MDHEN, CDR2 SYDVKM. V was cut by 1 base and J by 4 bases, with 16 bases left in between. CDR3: CASSLSFSGGRTGELFF. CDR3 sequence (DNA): TGTGCCAGCAGTTTATCGTTTTCAGGAGGACGCACCGGGGAGCTGTTTTTT.

The CDR3, as DNA: TGTGCCATCAGTCTCCGGGACAGATCTAGCACAGATACGCAGTATTTT. It yields the protein CAISLRDRSSTDTQYF. The rearrangement uses TRBV10-3 and TRBJ2-3, with 7 bases matching TRBD1. Germline CDR1 is ENHRY and CDR2 is SYGVKD. This CDR3 comprises 16 residues. V trimming: 5 bases; J trimming: 0 bases; junction bases outside the gene matches: 8.

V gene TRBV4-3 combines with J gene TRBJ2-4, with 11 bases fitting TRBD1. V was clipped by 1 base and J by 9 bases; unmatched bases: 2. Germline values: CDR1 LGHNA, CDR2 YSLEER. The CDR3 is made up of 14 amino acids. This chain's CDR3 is CASSQGTGGAIQYF. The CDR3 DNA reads TGCGCCAGCAGCCAAGGGACAGGGGGCGCCATTCAGTACTTC.

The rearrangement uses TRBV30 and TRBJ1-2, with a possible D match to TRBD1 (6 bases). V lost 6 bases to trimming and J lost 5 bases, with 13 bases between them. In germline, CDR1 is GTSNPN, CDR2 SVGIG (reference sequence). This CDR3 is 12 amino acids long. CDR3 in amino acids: CACPGGPYGYTF. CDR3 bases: TGTGCCTGTCCTGGGGGCCCTTATGGCTACACCTTC.

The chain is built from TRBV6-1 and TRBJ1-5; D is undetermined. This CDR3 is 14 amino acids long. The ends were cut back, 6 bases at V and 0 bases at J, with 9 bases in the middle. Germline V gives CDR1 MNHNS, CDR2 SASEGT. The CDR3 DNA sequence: TGTGCCAGCAGCATGGCCGATAGCAATCAGCCCCAGCATTTT. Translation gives CASSMADSNQPQHF.

CDR3 sequence reads: CASSLISVRGIFDEQYF. DNA of the CDR3: TGTGCCAGCAGCTTAATCTCGGTTAGGGGAATATTCGACGAGCAGTACTTC. The rearrangement uses TRBV11-2 and TRBJ2-7, with a weak D call TRBD1 (5 bases). V dropped 2 bases and J dropped 5 bases, with 22 bases sitting between them. Per germline, CDR1 SGHAT and CDR2 FQNNGV. CDR3 length equals 17 residues.

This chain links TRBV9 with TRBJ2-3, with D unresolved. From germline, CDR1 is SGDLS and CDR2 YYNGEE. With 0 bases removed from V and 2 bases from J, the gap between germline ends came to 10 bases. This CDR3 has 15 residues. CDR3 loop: CASSVDGLVTDTQYF. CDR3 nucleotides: TGTGCCAGCAGCGTAGACGGGCTAGTCACAGATACGCAGTATTTT.

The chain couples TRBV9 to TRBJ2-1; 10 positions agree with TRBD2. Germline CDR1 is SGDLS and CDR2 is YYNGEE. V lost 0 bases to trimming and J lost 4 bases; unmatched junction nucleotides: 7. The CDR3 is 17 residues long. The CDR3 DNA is TGTGCCAGCAGCGTAGCGGCTAGCGGGAGTAAGTACAATGAGCAGTTCTTC. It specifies CASSVAASGSKYNEQFF.

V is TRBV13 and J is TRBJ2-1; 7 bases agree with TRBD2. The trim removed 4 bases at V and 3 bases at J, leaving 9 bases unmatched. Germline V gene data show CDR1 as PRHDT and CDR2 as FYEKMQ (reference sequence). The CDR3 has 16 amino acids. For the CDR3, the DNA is TGTGCCAGCAGCTCTCGGAGTAGCGGGCTCTACAATGAGCAGTTCTTC. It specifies CASSSRSSGLYNEQFF.

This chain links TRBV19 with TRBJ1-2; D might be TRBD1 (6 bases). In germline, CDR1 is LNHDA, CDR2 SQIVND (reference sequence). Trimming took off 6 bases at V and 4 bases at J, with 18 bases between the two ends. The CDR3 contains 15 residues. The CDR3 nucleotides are TGTGCCAGTAGGCTGGACAGCCAAAGATTCTATGGCTACACCTTC. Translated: CASRLDSQRFYGYTF.

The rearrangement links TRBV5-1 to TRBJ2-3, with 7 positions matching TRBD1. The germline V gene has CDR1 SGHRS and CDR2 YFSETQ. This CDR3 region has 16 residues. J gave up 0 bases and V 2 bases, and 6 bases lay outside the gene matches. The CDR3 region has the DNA TGCGCCAGCAGCTTAGGGGACAGAGCTAGCACAGATACGCAGTATTTT. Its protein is CASSLGDRASTDTQYF.

The CDR3 protein is CASSYLTYNSPLHF. The CDR3 DNA reads TGTGCCAGCAGTTACTTAACCTATAATTCACCCCTCCACTTT. The chain carries TRBV6-6 and TRBJ1-6, with D uncertain. The CDR3 is made up of 14 amino acids. The V end was cut by 1 base, the J end by 2 bases, with 3 bases between. Germline values: CDR1 MNHNY, CDR2 SVGAGI (reference sequence).